Shown below are 25 T cell receptor beta chains from a single sample sequenced in a study of beta chain features in type 1 diabetes. Study findings and constraints: Moderately but significantly shorter TCRB CDR3s were found in Type 1 diabetes patients in all four CD4+ subsets.

No antigen has been identified for these receptors. Every isolated RNA sample was fully reverse transcribed, so sequencing captured expressed TCRB transcripts. The assay was immunoSEQ multiplex PCR, and TCRdb's table has in-frame clones only and misses some. The sample includes 200,000 to 300,000 clones, approximately 14% of them seen just once. Sequencing used naive CD4+ T cells from blood. Receptor source: a man between 25 and 39 years old with type 1 diabetes.

This clone showed up just a few times. The chain recombines TRBV6-6 with TRBJ2-7; 8 nucleotides align to TRBD2. The CDR3 totals 15 residues. Germline CDR1 reads MNHNY; CDR2 reads SVGAGI (reference sequence). J was trimmed by 0 bases and V by 2 bases; bases with no gene match: 3. CDR3 region: CASSYGTSGSYEQYF. CDR3 nucleotide sequence: TGTGCCAGCAGTTACGGTACTAGCGGCTCCTACGAGCAGTACTTC.

The chain combines TRBV4-1 with TRBJ2-1; D remains ambiguous. Looked up from germline, CDR1 is MGHRA and CDR2 is YSYEKL. Trimming cost V 1 base and J 7 bases, with 14 bases left between them. The CDR3 has 15 amino acids. This chain's CDR3 is CASSQVGRGRNEQFF. CDR3 nucleotide sequence: TGCGCCAGCAGCCAAGTAGGAAGAGGCCGAAATGAGCAGTTCTTC.

The rearrangement uses TRBV5-1 and TRBJ1-3; TRBD1 matches 7 bases. V was pared by 7 bases and J by 4 bases, with 5 bases of the junction left unmatched. The CDR3 runs to 13 residues. CDR1 is SGHRS, CDR2 YFSETQ, per germline. The CDR3: CASGRDSGNTIYF. For the CDR3, the DNA is TGCGCCAGCGGACGGGACAGCGGAAACACCATATATTTT.

This rearrangement joins TRBV2 to TRBJ2-3; possibly TRBD2 for D (5 bases). Trimming left V 6 bases short and J 1 base short, with 8 bases between. The CDR3 totals 13 residues. Germline lookup yields CDR1 SNHLY and CDR2 FYNNEI. CDR3 sequence reads: CASRRTGTDTQYF. Written as DNA, the CDR3 is TGTGCCAGCAGGCGGACTGGCACAGATACGCAGTATTTT.

The chain combines TRBV6-5 with TRBJ2-2, with no clear D. Per the germline V gene, CDR1 is MNHEY and CDR2 is SVGAGI. Trimming took off 0 bases at V and 1 base at J, with 6 bases between the two ends. This CDR3 has 15 residues. As DNA, the CDR3 is TGTGCCAGCAGTTACTCATACTGGAACACCGGGGAGCTGTTTTTT. It encodes CASSYSYWNTGELFF.

This rearrangement joins TRBV29-1 to TRBJ2-1; D might be TRBD2 (7 bases). Trimming pared 8 bases from V and 0 bases from J, leaving 17 bases between. From germline, CDR1 is SQVTM and CDR2 ANQGSEA. This CDR3 is built from 15 residues. The CDR3 here is CSHSLGGASYNEQFF. The DNA of the CDR3 is TGCAGCCACTCCTTGGGGGGGGCCTCCTACAATGAGCAGTTCTTC.

The chain is built from TRBV5-1 and TRBJ2-7; TRBD2 is a possible D gene (5 bases). The CDR3 is 14 residues long. Trimming removed 0 bases at V and 0 bases at J, with 7 bases between. Germline V gene lookup returns CDR1 SGHRS and CDR2 YFSETQ. The CDR3 region has the DNA TGCGCCAGCAGCTTGGACGGACTCTCCTACGAGCAGTACTTC. As protein: CASSLDGLSYEQYF.

The genes are TRBV19 and TRBJ1-5; no clear D gene. Trimming shortened V by 6 bases and J by 0 bases, and 9 bases separated the two germline ends. The CDR3 has 14 residues. From germline, CDR1 is LNHDA and CDR2 SQIVND (reference sequence). DNA of the CDR3: TGTGCCAGTAGCCGCGAGAATAGCAATCAGCCCCAGCATTTT. It specifies CASSRENSNQPQHF.

CDR3: CASSPSGTSGAPNTGELFF. For the CDR3, the DNA is TGTGCCAGCTCACCCTCGGGGACTAGCGGGGCTCCGAACACCGGGGAGCTGTTTTTT. The chain links TRBV18 to TRBJ2-2; 13 bases are shared with TRBD2. CDR1 and CDR2 from the germline V gene are KGHSH and LQKENI. Losses at the gene ends were 3 bases for V and 0 bases for J; bases not matched to a gene: 7. There are 19 residues in the CDR3.

This clone was seen more than once but under ten times. Other DNA variants within this sample encode the same CDR3. The chain is built from TRBV2 and TRBJ1-5; no definite D call. V lost 3 bases, J lost 2 bases, and 5 bases lay in between. The CDR3 runs 13 residues. Germline V lookup: CDR1 SNHLY, CDR2 FYNNEI. CDR3 sequence (DNA): TGTGCCAGCAGTGAGGGAGGCAATCAGCCCCAGCATTTT. Its protein is CASSEGGNQPQHF.

This clone was observed a handful of times. CDR3 DNA sequence: TGTGCCAGCAGTGAAGCCTGGGGGGTAAAGCAGTTCTTC. Its protein product is CASSEAWGVKQFF. This chain joins TRBV2 and TRBJ2-1; D possibly corresponds to TRBD2 (6 bases). With 0 bases removed from V and 11 bases from J, the gap between germline ends came to 11 bases. This CDR3 is built from 13 residues. Germline V lookup: CDR1 SNHLY, CDR2 FYNNEI.

In this sample, this clone turned up a few times. This sequence joins TRBV5-4 and TRBJ2-5; 8 positions agree with TRBD2. The J call could be wrong; TRBJ2-7 is a better fit for the DNA end. This CDR3 comprises 14 residues. Germline V gene lookup returns CDR1 SGHNT and CDR2 YYREEE (reference sequence). CDR3 protein: CASSLAGGTYEQYF. CDR3 nucleotides: TGTGCCAGCAGCTTGGCGGGAGGGACCTACGAGCAGTACTTC.

This clone was detected only a few times. The V and J genes are TRBV11-2 and TRBJ2-1; D remains unclear. The germline V gene has CDR1 SGHAT and CDR2 FQNNGV. V gave up 5 bases and J gave up 0 bases, with 20 bases separating them. This CDR3 contains 18 residues. The CDR3: CASSHRSDGWSSYNEQFF. In nucleotides, the CDR3 is TGTGCCAGCAGCCACCGGAGTGACGGATGGAGCTCCTACAATGAGCAGTTCTTC.

The J gene is TRBJ1-4, the V gene TRBV25-1; D uncertain. The V end lost 2 bases, the J end lost 4 bases, and 5 bases lay between the germline ends. The V gene's germline CDR1 is MGHDK and CDR2 SYGVNS. The CDR3 runs to 13 residues. The CDR3 nucleotides read TGTGCCAGCAGTGAAGGAGGTAATGAAAAACTGTTTTTT. This codes for CASSEGGNEKLFF.

This clone has just a few counts. This chain joins TRBV29-1 and TRBJ2-5; TRBD1 matches 8 bases. J was trimmed by 5 bases and V by 1 base; bases with no gene match: 12. Germline V gene data show CDR1 as SQVTM and CDR2 as ANQGSEA. The CDR3 contains 16 residues. CDR3 nucleotides: TGCAGCGTTGAAGGGACCCGACAGGGGCGCAGGGAGACCCAGTACTTC. It is translated as CSVEGTRQGRRETQYF.

This rearrangement joins TRBV7-8 to TRBJ2-7, with TRBD1 matching over 9 bases. J was trimmed by 5 bases and V by 0 bases; bases with no gene match: 8. CDR3 length: 16 amino acids. CDR1 is SGHVS and CDR2 is FQNEAQ in the germline V gene. CDR3 amino acids: CASSLALGQGGDEQYF. The CDR3 nucleotides are TGTGCCAGCAGCTTAGCCCTGGGACAGGGCGGCGACGAGCAGTACTTC.

In this sample, this clone turned up a few times. The chain employs TRBV30 and TRBJ2-3; weak D call: TRBD1 (5 bases). Per the germline V gene, CDR1 is GTSNPN and CDR2 is SVGIG (reference sequence). The CDR3 runs to 14 residues. Between the trimmed V and J ends, which lost 5 bases and 4 bases, there was a span of 16 bases. The CDR3 here is CAWCTGPSPDTQYF. CDR3 nucleotides: TGTGCCTGGTGCACAGGACCATCACCAGATACGCAGTATTTT.

The V call is TRBV30, the J call TRBJ1-1; D remains ambiguous. Germline loops: CDR1 GTSNPN, CDR2 SVGIG (reference sequence). V was trimmed by 4 bases and J by 4 bases, leaving 13 bases between them. This CDR3 is 13 amino acids long. CDR3 sequence: CAWTPGISTEAFF. The DNA of the CDR3 is TGTGCCTGGACACCGGGGATTTCCACTGAAGCTTTCTTT. Looking up the rest from reference TRBV30 and TRBJ1-1 gives the full variable domain: SQTIHQWPATLVQPVGSPLSLECTVEGTSNPNLYWYRQAAGRGLQLLFYSVGIGQISSEVPQNLSASRPQDRQFILSSKKLLLSDSGFYLCAWTPGISTEAFFGQGTRLTVV.

This clone was detected only a few times. This chain uses TRBV18 with TRBJ2-5, with D unresolved. Germline CDR1 is KGHSH and CDR2 is LQKENI. The CDR3 length is 15 residues. V dropped 3 bases and J dropped 5 bases, with 16 bases sitting between them. CDR3 protein: CASSPFTGFGETQYF. Here the CDR3 DNA reads TGTGCCAGCTCACCCTTTACTGGATTCGGGGAGACCCAGTACTTC.

There are a few counts of this clone. The gene calls are TRBV5-6 and TRBJ1-4; 7 bases line up with TRBD1. Looked up from germline, CDR1 is SGHDT and CDR2 is YYEEEE. The CDR3 consists of 16 residues. Trimming at V came to 4 bases and at J to 8 bases, leaving 14 bases not matched to a gene. The CDR3 DNA follows: TGTGCCAGCAGCCTACGGGAGACAGGGAAGGAAGAAAAACTGTTTTTT. It is translated as CASSLRETGKEEKLFF.

J is TRBJ1-1 and V is TRBV30, with TRBD1 matching 8 bases. Germline-derived CDR1 and CDR2 are GTSNPN and SVGIG (reference sequence). The V and J ends lost 2 bases and 5 bases, in that order; junction bases with no gene match: 4. The CDR3 is 13 residues long. CDR3 region: CAWSPGGKTEAFF. The CDR3 DNA sequence: TGTGCCTGGAGTCCAGGGGGCAAAACTGAAGCTTTCTTT.

This clone was found a few times. V and J are TRBV11-2 and TRBJ2-4; 12 nucleotides align to TRBD1. The germline V gene has CDR1 SGHAT and CDR2 FQNNGV. CDR3 length: 17 amino acids. V lost 3 bases, J lost 1 base, and 4 bases stayed unmatched. This chain's CDR3 is CASSFGTGGNAKNIQYF. In DNA form, the CDR3 reads TGTGCCAGCAGCTTCGGGACAGGGGGCAACGCCAAAAACATTCAGTACTTC.

This clone was seen more than once but under ten times. This chain uses TRBV18 with TRBJ2-2; weak D call: TRBD1 (5 bases). The CDR3 has 15 amino acids. Trimming shortened V by 1 base and J by 5 bases, and 11 bases separated the two germline ends. The V gene's germline CDR1 is KGHSH and CDR2 LQKENI. Here the CDR3 reads CASSPQGPGTGELFF. Here the CDR3 DNA reads TGTGCCAGCTCACCACAGGGGCCAGGGACCGGGGAGCTGTTTTTT.

J is TRBJ1-1 and V is TRBV6-1, with unresolved D. V was pared by 3 bases and J by 1 base, with 12 bases between. CDR1 is MNHNS and CDR2 is SASEGT in the germline V gene. The CDR3 loop spans 15 amino acids. The CDR3 nucleotides read TGTGCCAGCAGTGACTGGCGGCGGGGGAACACTGAAGCTTTCTTT. Residues: CASSDWRRGNTEAFF.

The rearrangement uses TRBV2 and TRBJ2-1; D may be TRBD2 (6 bases). The V and J ends lost 1 base and 5 bases respectively, with 12 bases between them. This CDR3 has 15 residues. Germline loops: CDR1 SNHLY, CDR2 FYNNEI. The CDR3 sequence: CASSEGGLANNEQFF. DNA for the CDR3: TGTGCCAGCAGTGAAGGAGGTCTAGCGAACAATGAGCAGTTCTTC. Using reference TRBV2 and TRBJ2-1 for the parts outside the CDR3, the full variable domain is EPEVTQTPSHQVTQMGQEVILRCVPISNHLYFYWYRQILGQKVEFLVSFYNNEISEKSEIFDDQFSVERPDGSNFTLKIRSTKLEDSAMYFCASSEGGLANNEQFFGPGTRLTVL.